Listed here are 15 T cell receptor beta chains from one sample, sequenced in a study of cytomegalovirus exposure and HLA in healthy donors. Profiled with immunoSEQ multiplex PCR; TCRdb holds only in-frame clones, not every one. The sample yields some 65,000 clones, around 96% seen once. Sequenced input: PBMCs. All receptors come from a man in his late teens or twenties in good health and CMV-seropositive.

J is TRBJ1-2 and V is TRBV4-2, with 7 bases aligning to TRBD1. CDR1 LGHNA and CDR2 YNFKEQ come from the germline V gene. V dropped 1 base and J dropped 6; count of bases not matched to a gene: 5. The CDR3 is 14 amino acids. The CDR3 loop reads CASSQGGQYNGYTF. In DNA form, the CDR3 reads TGTGCCAGCAGCCAAGGGGGACAGTATAATGGCTACACCTTC.

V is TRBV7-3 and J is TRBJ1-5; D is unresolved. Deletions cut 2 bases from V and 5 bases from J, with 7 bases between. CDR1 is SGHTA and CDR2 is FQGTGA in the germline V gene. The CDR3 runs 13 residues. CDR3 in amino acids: CASSLGGDQPQHF. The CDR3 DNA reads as TGTGCCAGCAGCTTAGGCGGGGATCAGCCCCAGCATTTT.

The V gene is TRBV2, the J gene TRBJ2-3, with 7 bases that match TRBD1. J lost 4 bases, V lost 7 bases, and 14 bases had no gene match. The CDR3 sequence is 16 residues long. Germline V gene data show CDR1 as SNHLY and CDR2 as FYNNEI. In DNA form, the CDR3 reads TGTGCCAGCAAGTTATTAGGGGGCGCTGGGCCAGATACGCAGTATTTT. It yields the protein CASKLLGGAGPDTQYF.

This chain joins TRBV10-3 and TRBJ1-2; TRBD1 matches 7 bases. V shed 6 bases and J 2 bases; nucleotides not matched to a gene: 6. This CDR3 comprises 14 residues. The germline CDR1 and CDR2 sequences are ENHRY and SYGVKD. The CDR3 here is CAISAGGSNYGYTF. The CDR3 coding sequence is TGTGCCATCAGCGCAGGGGGTTCAAACTATGGCTACACCTTC.

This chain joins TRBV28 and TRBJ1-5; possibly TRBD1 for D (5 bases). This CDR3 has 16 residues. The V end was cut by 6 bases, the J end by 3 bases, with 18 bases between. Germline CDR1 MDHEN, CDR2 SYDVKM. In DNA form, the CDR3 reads TGTGCCAGCAGCCCCCGGGGGGGGGTCCTCAATCAGCCCCAGCATTTT. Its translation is CASSPRGGVLNQPQHF.

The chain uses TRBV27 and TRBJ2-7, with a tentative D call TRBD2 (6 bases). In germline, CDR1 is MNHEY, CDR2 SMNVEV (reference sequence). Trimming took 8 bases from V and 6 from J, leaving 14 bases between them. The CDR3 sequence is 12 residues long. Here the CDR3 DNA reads TGTGCCAGCTGGGACTCCGGGGGCGAGCAGTACTTC. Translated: CASWDSGGEQYF.

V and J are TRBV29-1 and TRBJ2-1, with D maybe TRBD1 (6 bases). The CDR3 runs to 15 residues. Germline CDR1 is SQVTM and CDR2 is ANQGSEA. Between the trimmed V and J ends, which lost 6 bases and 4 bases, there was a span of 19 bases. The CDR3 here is CSVATGFALYNEQFF. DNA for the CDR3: TGCAGCGTGGCGACAGGCTTTGCTCTTTACAATGAGCAGTTCTTC.

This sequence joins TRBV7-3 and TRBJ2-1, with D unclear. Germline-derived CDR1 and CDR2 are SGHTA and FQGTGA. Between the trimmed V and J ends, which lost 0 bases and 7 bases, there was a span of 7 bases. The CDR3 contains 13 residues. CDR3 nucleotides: TGTGCCAGCAGCTTAACGTTAACTAATGAGCAGTTCTTC. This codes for CASSLTLTNEQFF. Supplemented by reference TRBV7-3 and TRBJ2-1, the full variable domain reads GAGVSQTPSNKVTEKGKYVELRCDPISGHTALYWYRQSLGQGPEFLIYFQGTGAADDSGLPNDRFFAVRPEGSVSTLKIQRTERGDSAVYLCASSLTLTNEQFFGPGTRLTVL.

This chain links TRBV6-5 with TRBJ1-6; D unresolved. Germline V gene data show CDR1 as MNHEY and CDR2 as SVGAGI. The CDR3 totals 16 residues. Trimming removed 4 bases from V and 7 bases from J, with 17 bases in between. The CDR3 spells CASSFRGSGMNSPLHF. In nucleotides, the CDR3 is TGTGCCAGCAGTTTCCGAGGGTCGGGTATGAATTCACCCCTCCACTTT.

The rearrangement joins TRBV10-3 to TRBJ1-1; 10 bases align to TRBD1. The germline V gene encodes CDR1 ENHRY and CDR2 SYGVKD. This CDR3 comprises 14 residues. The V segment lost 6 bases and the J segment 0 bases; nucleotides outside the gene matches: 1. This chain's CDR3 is CAISGQGVNTEAFF. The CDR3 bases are TGTGCCATCAGCGGACAGGGGGTGAACACTGAAGCTTTCTTT.

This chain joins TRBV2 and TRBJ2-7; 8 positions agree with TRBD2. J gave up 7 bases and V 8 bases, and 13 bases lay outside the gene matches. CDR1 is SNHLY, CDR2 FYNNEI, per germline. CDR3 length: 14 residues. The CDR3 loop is CASEGPGGLGEQYF. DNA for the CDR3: TGTGCCAGCGAAGGGCCGGGGGGGCTGGGTGAGCAGTACTTC. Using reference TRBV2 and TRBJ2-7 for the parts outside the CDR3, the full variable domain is EPEVTQTPSHQVTQMGQEVILRCVPISNHLYFYWYRQILGQKVEFLVSFYNNEISEKSEIFDDQFSVERPDGSNFTLKIRSTKLEDSAMYFCASEGPGGLGEQYFGPGTRLTVT.

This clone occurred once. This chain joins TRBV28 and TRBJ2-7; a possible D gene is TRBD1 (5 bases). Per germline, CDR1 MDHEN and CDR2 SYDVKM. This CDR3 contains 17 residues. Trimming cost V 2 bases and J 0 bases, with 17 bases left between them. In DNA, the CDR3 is TGTGCCAGCAGTTTAGGGGCTAGGGATCCTACCTCCTACGAGCAGTACTTC. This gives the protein CASSLGARDPTSYEQYF.

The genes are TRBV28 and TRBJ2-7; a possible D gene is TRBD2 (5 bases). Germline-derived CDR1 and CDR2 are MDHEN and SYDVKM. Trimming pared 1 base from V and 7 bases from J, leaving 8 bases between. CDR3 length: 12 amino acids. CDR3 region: CASSLYPGEQYF. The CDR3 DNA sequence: TGTGCCAGCAGTTTATATCCGGGGGAGCAGTACTTC.

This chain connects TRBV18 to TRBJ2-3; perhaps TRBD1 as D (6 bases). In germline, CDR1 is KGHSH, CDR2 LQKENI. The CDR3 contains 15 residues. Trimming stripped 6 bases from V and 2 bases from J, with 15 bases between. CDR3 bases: TGTGCCAGCTCCCCAGGACAGCTCGACACAGATACGCAGTATTTT. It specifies CASSPGQLDTDTQYF.

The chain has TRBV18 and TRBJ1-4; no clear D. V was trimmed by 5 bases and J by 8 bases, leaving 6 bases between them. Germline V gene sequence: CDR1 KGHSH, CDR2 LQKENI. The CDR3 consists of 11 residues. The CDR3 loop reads CASSVAEKLFF. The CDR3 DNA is TGTGCCAGCTCAGTAGCGGAAAAACTGTTTTTT.